The entry that follows covers one T cell receptor beta chain sequence. Its antigen is not known. The use of a sample-barcoded 5' primer and a J-beta primer mix characterized a second PCR of about 7 to 12 cycles. TCRdb re-called the 5' RACE reads with MiXCR, one entry per CDR3 protein. The data hold about 730,000 distinct CDR3 sequences, with about 40% observed a single time. The data are from a study of blood T cells in healthy people across ages. Study findings and constraints: Total diversity from one million sequenced T cells was likely underestimated.

Peripheral blood was drawn, around 9.3 milliliters per donor. No fewer than 5 micrograms of total RNA were isolated from every sample. Germline assignment: CDR1 MNHEY and CDR2 SVGAGI. This CDR3 region has 15 residues. V was clipped by 4 bases and J by 8 bases; unmatched bases: 8. The sample taken for sequencing was blood. The chain is built from TRBV6-5 and TRBJ2-1, with 10 bases identical to TRBD2. The sequence was obtained from an older woman in good health. DNA of the CDR3: TGTGCCAGCAGTTCCCTGGGACTAGCGATATATGAGCAGTTCTTC. Encoded protein: CASSSLGLAIYEQFF.